Listed here are 32 T cell receptor beta chains from one sample, sequenced in a study of blood T cells in healthy people across ages. The authors ran a second PCR of 7 to 11 cycles using a sample-barcoded 5' primer and a J-beta primer mix. From the 5' RACE reads, TCRdb called clonotypes with MiXCR, one entry per CDR3 protein. Of about 1.4 million distinct CDR3 sequences in the sample, almost 60% were seen once. Specimen: blood. The receptors originated from a man between 18 and 35 years old in good health.

The V and J genes are TRBV2 and TRBJ2-1; TRBD2 agrees at 14 bases. The V and J ends lost 1 base and 7 bases, in that order; junction bases with no gene match: 12. The CDR3 spans 19 residues. Germline values: CDR1 SNHLY, CDR2 FYNNEI. CDR3 loop: CASSEGEDSRLAGGNEQFF. The CDR3 DNA reads as TGTGCCAGCAGTGAAGGAGAGGACAGTAGACTAGCGGGGGGGAATGAGCAGTTCTTC.

V usage is TRBV12-3 or TRBV12-4 and J usage is TRBJ1-5; 7 bases map to TRBD1. V shed 3 bases, J shed 5 bases, and the junction held 7 bases outside the gene matches. This CDR3 is 15 amino acids long. The chain's CDR3 is CASSLILGGDQPQHF. The DNA of the CDR3 is TGTGCCAGCAGTTTGATTTTAGGGGGCGATCAGCCCCAGCATTTT.

Here the CDR3 reads CASSPLDSGAYEQYF. The CDR3 DNA is TGTGCCAGCAGCCCCCTGGATAGCGGAGCCTACGAGCAGTACTTC. The chain couples TRBV7-2 to TRBJ2-7, with a tentative D call TRBD2 (6 bases). Germline CDR1 is SGHTA and CDR2 is FQGNSA. This CDR3 is built from 15 residues. V was trimmed by 5 bases and J by 2 bases, leaving 16 bases between them.

The chain combines TRBV7-9 with TRBJ2-7; weak D call: TRBD1 (5 bases). V lost 1 base, J lost 3 bases, and 13 bases lay in between. Germline V gene lookup returns CDR1 SEHNR and CDR2 FQNEAQ (reference sequence). The CDR3 is 15 amino acids. Here the CDR3 reads CASSLVSGAVYEQYF. For the CDR3, the DNA is TGTGCCAGCAGCTTAGTATCTGGGGCTGTCTACGAGCAGTACTTC.

V usage is TRBV27 and J usage is TRBJ1-1; a possible D gene is TRBD1 (5 bases). Trimming shortened V by 4 bases and J by 1 base, and 13 bases separated the two germline ends. CDR1 is MNHEY, CDR2 SMNVEV, per germline (reference sequence). The CDR3 totals 15 residues. DNA for the CDR3: TGTGCCAGCAGTTCCCTATACGGGGGGAACACTGAAGCTTTCTTT. Its translation is CASSSLYGGNTEAFF.

The V call is TRBV6-2 or TRBV6-3, the J call TRBJ2-3; D remains unclear. The V and J ends lost 2 bases and 2 bases respectively, with 8 bases between them. The germline gives CDR1 MNHEY, CDR2 SVGEGT. This CDR3 has 14 residues. The CDR3 protein is CASSYRLDTDTQYF. CDR3 in DNA: TGTGCCAGCAGTTACAGGCTAGACACAGATACGCAGTATTTT.

The rearrangement links TRBV15 to TRBJ2-2, with D possibly called TRBD1 or TRBD2 (5 bases each). Deletions cut 3 bases from V and 7 bases from J, with 15 bases between. This CDR3 is built from 15 residues. Looked up from germline, CDR1 is LNHNV and CDR2 is YYDKDF (reference sequence). CDR3 DNA sequence: TGTGCCACCAGCAGCGGGGACCAAGATTTCGGGGAGCTGTTTTTT. The encoded protein is CATSSGDQDFGELFF.

The V and J genes are TRBV2 and TRBJ1-5; D not certain. V was trimmed by 2 bases and J by 1 base, leaving 18 bases between them. Germline V lookup: CDR1 SNHLY, CDR2 FYNNEI. The CDR3 length is 18 residues. CDR3 in DNA: TGTGCCAGCAGTGAATGGGGAGGGAACTTACTGAGCAATCAGCCCCAGCATTTT. Amino acid sequence: CASSEWGGNLLSNQPQHF. The entire variable domain, with the rest obtained from reference TRBV2 and TRBJ1-5, is as follows: EPEVTQTPSHQVTQMGQEVILRCVPISNHLYFYWYRQILGQKVEFLVSFYNNEISEKSEIFDDQFSVERPDGSNFTLKIRSTKLEDSAMYFCASSEWGGNLLSNQPQHFGDGTRLSIL.

In DNA, the CDR3 is TGTGCCAGCAGTTTAAGATTAGGCTATGGCTACACCTTC. Amino acid sequence: CASSLRLGYGYTF. The chain uses TRBV27 and TRBJ1-2; D call uncertain. V shed 2 bases and J shed 4 bases, with 8 bases lying between them. CDR1 is MNHEY, CDR2 SMNVEV, per germline (reference sequence). This CDR3 comprises 13 residues.

This clonotype has at least ten counts. The gene calls are TRBV25-1 and TRBJ2-6; D ambiguous. This CDR3 contains 13 residues. With 2 bases removed from V and 2 bases from J, the gap between germline ends came to 1 base. Germline V gene data show CDR1 as MGHDK and CDR2 as SYGVNS. CDR3 loop: CASSEAGANVLTF. The CDR3 coding sequence is TGTGCCAGCAGTGAAGCTGGGGCCAACGTCCTGACTTTC.

The J gene is TRBJ1-2, the V gene TRBV7-2; D uncertain. V shed 2 bases and J shed 2 bases, with 12 bases lying between them. The CDR3 is 15 residues long. Germline V gene sequence: CDR1 SGHTA, CDR2 FQGNSA. CDR3 in amino acids: CASSLRGRINYGYTF. The CDR3 nucleotides are TGTGCCAGCAGCTTAAGAGGCAGAATAAACTATGGCTACACCTTC.

The rearrangement links TRBV3-1 to TRBJ2-5; TRBD1 or TRBD2 may be the D gene (5 bases each). This CDR3 is 14 amino acids long. V shed 5 bases and J shed 3 bases, with 13 bases lying between them. Germline loops: CDR1 LGHDT, CDR2 YNNKEL (reference sequence). Here the CDR3 reads CASSYTGAEETQYF. The CDR3 DNA sequence: TGTGCCAGCAGCTACACCGGGGCCGAAGAGACCCAGTACTTC.

V and J are TRBV4-1 and TRBJ1-3; possibly TRBD1 for D (5 bases). Germline V gives CDR1 MGHRA, CDR2 YSYEKL. V gave up 0 bases and J gave up 0 bases, with 9 bases separating them. CDR3 length equals 16 residues. The chain's CDR3 is CASSQERGTSGNTIYF. Here the CDR3 DNA reads TGCGCCAGCAGCCAAGAAAGAGGGACCTCTGGAAACACCATATATTTT.

V usage is TRBV2 and J usage is TRBJ2-5; D is unclear. CDR3 length equals 12 residues. The V gene lost 6 bases and the J gene lost 4 bases, with 9 bases spanning the gap. Germline values: CDR1 SNHLY, CDR2 FYNNEI. The DNA for the CDR3 is TGTGCCAGCAGCCAGCCTACAGAGACCCAGTACTTC. It codes for CASSQPTETQYF. Complete variable domain (other parts from reference TRBV2 and TRBJ2-5): EPEVTQTPSHQVTQMGQEVILRCVPISNHLYFYWYRQILGQKVEFLVSFYNNEISEKSEIFDDQFSVERPDGSNFTLKIRSTKLEDSAMYFCASSQPTETQYFGPGTRLLVL.

There are a few counts of this clonotype. The chain is built from TRBV6-6 and TRBJ2-1; the D gene is possibly TRBD2 (5 bases). Trimming stripped 1 base from V and 8 bases from J, with 12 bases between. The CDR3 is 14 amino acids. Per germline, CDR1 MNHNY and CDR2 SVGAGI (reference sequence). CDR3 in amino acids: CASSYYGGRDEQFF. The CDR3 DNA reads as TGTGCCAGCAGTTACTATGGAGGCCGAGATGAGCAGTTCTTC.

As regards this clonotype: A read error is likely, as this CDR3 ends without the conserved phenylalanine or tryptophan. The rearrangement links TRBV29-1 to TRBJ2-3, with 11 bases lining up with TRBD2. Germline V gene data show CDR1 as SQVTM and CDR2 as ANQGSEA. The CDR3 has 14 residues. V was pared by 5 bases and J by 2 bases, with 3 bases of the junction left unmatched. For the CDR3, the DNA is TGCAGCGTTCCTAGCGGGAGGTTCACAGATACGCAGTATTTG. Protein sequence: CSVPSGRFTDTQYL.

The chain carries TRBV12-3 or TRBV12-4 and TRBJ2-7; a possible D gene is TRBD2 (6 bases). Trimming shortened V by 4 bases and J by 6 bases, and 25 bases separated the two germline ends. The CDR3 length is 17 residues. In DNA, the CDR3 is TGTGCCAGCAGTTCAGTCGACCTCGGGACTGGAGTCTCCGAGCAGTACTTC. This sequence encodes CASSSVDLGTGVSEQYF.

The J gene is TRBJ1-1, the V gene TRBV7-9; a weak D match, TRBD1 (6 bases). The CDR3 runs 13 residues. The germline V gene has CDR1 SEHNR and CDR2 FQNEAQ (reference sequence). Trimming removed 5 bases from V and 4 bases from J, with 11 bases in between. Written as DNA, the CDR3 is TGTGCCAGCAGCGAGGGGGGCTTCACTGAAGCTTTCTTT. Amino acid sequence: CASSEGGFTEAFF.

This clonotype has a handful of counts. At one end, the junction sequence differs from germline, possibly due to a read error. J is TRBJ2-7 and V is TRBV4-2, with D unclear. This CDR3 region has 14 residues. The germline CDR1 and CDR2 sequences are LGHNA and YNFKEQ. CDR3 coding DNA: TGCGCCAGCAGCCAAGAACGGGCAAGCTACGAGCAGTACTTC. It codes for CASSQERASYEQYF.

V and J are TRBV29-1 and TRBJ2-7, with 9 bases lining up with TRBD2. The V gene end was trimmed by 6 bases and the J gene end by 5 bases; junction bases not matched to a gene: 8. CDR3 size: 13 residues. Germline V gene data show CDR1 as SQVTM and CDR2 as ANQGSEA. CDR3 in DNA: TGCAGCGTACTAGCGGGCCGATCCGACGAGCAGTACTTC. It encodes CSVLAGRSDEQYF.

This clonotype was observed a few times. The rearrangement uses TRBV7-9 and TRBJ1-6, with D unclear. There are 12 residues in the CDR3. Trimming took off 4 bases at V and 14 bases at J, with 12 bases between the two ends. Germline V gives CDR1 SEHNR, CDR2 FQNEAQ (reference sequence). Here the CDR3 reads CASSSELRTLHF. Here the CDR3 DNA reads TGTGCCAGCAGCTCCGAGCTCAGGACCCTCCACTTT.

To note about this clonotype: The junction departs from germline at one end; a sequencing error may be responsible. This chain connects TRBV20-1 to TRBJ2-3, with a possible D match to TRBD2 (5 bases). The CDR3 is made up of 14 amino acids. Germline CDR1 is DFQATT and CDR2 is SNEGSKA (reference sequence). The CDR3 reads CSASARSSIDTQYF. The DNA of the CDR3 is TGCAGTGCTAGTGCGCGCTCTAGCATAGATACGCAGTATTTT.

The V gene is TRBV6-2 or TRBV6-3, the J gene TRBJ1-6, with a tentative D call TRBD1 (6 bases). V was clipped by 8 bases and J by 0 bases, with 11 bases between them. Germline V gene lookup returns CDR1 MNHEY and CDR2 SVGEGT. This CDR3 spans 15 amino acids. The CDR3 sequence: CASSGHLSYNSPLHF. The DNA of the CDR3 is TGTGCCAGCTCGGGACACCTCTCCTATAATTCACCCCTCCACTTT.

This clonotype was counted between two and nine times. The rearrangement joins TRBV24-1 to TRBJ2-3, with D possibly matching TRBD2 (5 bases). Germline V lookup: CDR1 KGHDR, CDR2 SFDVKD. The CDR3 length is 14 residues. The V end was cut by 3 bases, the J end by 2 bases, with 8 bases between. The CDR3 here is CATSDRGSTDTQYF. The CDR3 DNA reads TGTGCCACCAGTGATCGGGGATCCACAGATACGCAGTATTTT.

In nucleotides, the CDR3 is TGTGCCAGCAGCTTAATGACAGCCTACGAGCAGTACTTC. This encodes CASSLMTAYEQYF. V gene TRBV7-8 combines with J gene TRBJ2-7; the D gene is possibly TRBD1 (5 bases). This CDR3 has 13 amino acids. The germline V gene encodes CDR1 SGHVS and CDR2 FQNEAQ. The V and J ends lost 2 bases and 2 bases respectively, with 7 bases between them.

J is TRBJ1-1 and V is TRBV2, with D tentatively TRBD1 (5 bases). Trimming shortened V by 7 bases and J by 1 base, and 19 bases separated the two germline ends. The CDR3 has 16 residues. Germline V CDR1 and CDR2: SNHLY, FYNNEI. CDR3 amino acids: CASTLRGASSNTEAFF. The DNA of the CDR3 is TGTGCCAGCACTCTTAGGGGAGCCTCCTCGAACACTGAAGCTTTCTTT.

Notes on this clonotype: Being one base from a much bigger clone, this may be a read error. This chain joins TRBV29-1 and TRBJ2-3; 12 bases line up with TRBD2. From germline, CDR1 is SQVTM and CDR2 ANQGSEA. This CDR3 is built from 16 residues. The CDR3 coding sequence is TGCAGCATTGAAGTGGCTAGCGGGGGGGTCACAGATACGCAGTATTTT. This encodes CSIEVASGGVTDTQYF.

The chain recombines TRBV10-1 with TRBJ1-2; a weak D match, TRBD1 (5 bases). Germline V gene lookup returns CDR1 WNHNN and CDR2 SYGVQD (reference sequence). The CDR3 length is 13 residues. V was pared by 8 bases and J by 8 bases, with 18 bases between. The CDR3 sequence: CASFRDGEGGYTF. In DNA, the CDR3 is TGCGCCAGCTTCCGGGACGGGGAGGGCGGCTACACCTTC.

The chain carries TRBV13 and TRBJ1-4; D gene unclear. Germline-derived CDR1 and CDR2 are PRHDT and FYEKMQ (reference sequence). The V gene lost 2 bases and the J gene lost 6 bases, with 7 bases spanning the gap. The CDR3 is 13 amino acids. The CDR3 loop reads CASSLPPHEKLFF. As DNA, the CDR3 is TGTGCCAGCAGCTTACCCCCCCATGAAAAACTGTTTTTT.

CDR3 bases: TGCGCCAGCAGCTTGCGCCCGGGAGATGAAAAACTGTTTTTT. Translation: CASSLRPGDEKLFF. The V gene is TRBV5-1, the J gene TRBJ1-4, with D hard to call. Germline-derived CDR1 and CDR2 are SGHRS and YFSETQ. The length of the CDR3 is 14 residues. V was shortened by 1 base and J by 6 bases, with 10 bases between the two germline ends.

CDR3 loop: CASSYSVRHEGTYNSPLHF. The CDR3 bases are TGTGCCAGCAGTTACTCGGTCCGACACGAGGGGACATATAATTCACCCCTCCACTTT. The rearrangement uses TRBV6-5 and TRBJ1-6, with D perhaps TRBD1 (6 bases). The germline V and J ends were trimmed by 0 bases and 4 bases, with 19 bases remaining between them. CDR1 and CDR2 from the germline V gene are MNHEY and SVGAGI. The CDR3 is 19 residues long.

This clonotype came up a few times. The chain joins TRBV9 to TRBJ1-6; weak D call: TRBD1 (6 bases). The V gene lost 3 bases and the J gene lost 5 bases, with 18 bases spanning the gap. This CDR3 is built from 17 residues. The V gene's germline CDR1 is SGDLS and CDR2 YYNGEE. In nucleotides, the CDR3 is TGTGCCAGCAGCGGAGGGGGAGGACTGGGGAATAATTCACCCCTCCACTTT. Translation gives CASSGGGGLGNNSPLHF. The full variable domain, in which reference TRBV9 and TRBJ1-6 provide the parts outside the CDR3, is DSGVTQTPKHLITATGQRVTLRCSPRSGDLSVYWYQQSLDQGLQFLIQYYNGEERAKGNILERFSAQQFPDLHSELNLSSLELGDSALYFCASSGGGGLGNNSPLHFGNGTRLTVT.